The 32 T cell receptor beta chains below all came from one sample that was sequenced in a study of cytomegalovirus exposure and HLA in healthy donors. The PCR made use of 60 Vbeta and 13 Jbeta primers. The protocol was immunoSEQ multiplex PCR, while the TCRdb copy is restricted to in-frame clones and leaves out a portion. The sample includes some 98,000 clones, around 80% of them seen just once. Input material: PBMCs. The receptors derive from a middle-aged man in good health and CMV-seronegative.

A word on this clone: The junction departs from the called germline gene at one end, perhaps through a read error. V and J are TRBV29-1 and TRBJ2-7; 8 bases line up with TRBD1. Germline V gene sequence: CDR1 SQVTM, CDR2 ANQGSEA. There are 13 residues in the CDR3. In DNA form, the CDR3 reads TGCAGCGTTGCCGGACAGGGCTCCCACGAGCAGTACTTC. Translated, it gives CSVAGQGSHEQYF.

The chain is built from TRBV27 and TRBJ2-7; perhaps TRBD1 as D (6 bases). The V end lost 0 bases, the J end lost 2 bases, and 8 bases lay between the germline ends. This CDR3 comprises 14 residues. Germline lookup yields CDR1 MNHEY and CDR2 SMNVEV (reference sequence). This chain's CDR3 is CASSLSTGPYEQYF. In nucleotides, the CDR3 is TGTGCCAGCAGTTTATCGACAGGTCCCTACGAGCAGTACTTC.

This CDR3 is CASSLGDRVNEQFF. The CDR3 DNA is TGCGCCAGCAGCTTAGGGGACAGGGTCAATGAGCAGTTCTTC. V and J are TRBV5-1 and TRBJ2-1; the match to TRBD1 covers 9 bases. With V trimmed by 2 bases and J by 6 bases, 3 bases remained unmatched. This CDR3 contains 14 residues. Germline CDR1 and CDR2: SGHRS and YFSETQ.

CDR3 region: CASSLIRGAEAFF. In DNA form, the CDR3 reads TGTGCCAGCAGCTTAATTCGAGGAGCTGAAGCTTTCTTT. V usage is TRBV7-2 and J usage is TRBJ1-1; D is ambiguous. The CDR3 totals 13 residues. Germline V lookup: CDR1 SGHTA, CDR2 FQGNSA. Trimming left V 2 bases short and J 6 bases short, with 10 bases between.

The CDR3 here is CASSPLVIPTGVSGANVLTF. The DNA for the CDR3 is TGTGCCAGCTCACCACTGGTAATCCCGACAGGAGTCTCTGGGGCCAACGTCCTGACTTTC. The chain links TRBV18 to TRBJ2-6; the D gene is possibly TRBD1 (6 bases). This CDR3 contains 20 residues. Germline CDR1 KGHSH, CDR2 LQKENI. V shed 1 base and J shed 0 bases, with 19 bases lying between them. The entire variable domain, with the rest obtained from reference TRBV18 and TRBJ2-6, is as follows: NAGVMQNPRHLVRRRGQEARLRCSPMKGHSHVYWYRQLPEEGLKFMVYLQKENIIDESGMPKERFSAEFPKEGPSILRIQQVVRGDSAAYFCASSPLVIPTGVSGANVLTFGAGSRLTVL.

The chain links TRBV7-9 to TRBJ2-3; 10 bases map to TRBD2. Germline V CDR1 and CDR2: SEHNR, FQNEAQ (reference sequence). This CDR3 comprises 16 residues. The junction had 7 bases not matched to a gene; V was cut back by 5 bases and J by 2 bases. The CDR3 here is CASSLHSGGITDTQYF. CDR3 bases: TGTGCCAGCAGCCTCCATAGCGGGGGGATCACAGATACGCAGTATTTT.

The chain uses TRBV7-6 and TRBJ2-1, with D perhaps TRBD1 (5 bases). This CDR3 region has 14 residues. Germline V gene lookup returns CDR1 SGHVS and CDR2 FNYEAQ. Trimming took 5 bases from V and 3 from J, leaving 11 bases between them. The CDR3 DNA sequence: TGTGCCAGCAGCCCTACTCAGGGCTACAATGAGCAGTTCTTC. Translating it yields CASSPTQGYNEQFF.

CDR3 residues: CASSGEQGITEAFF. CDR3 DNA: TGTGCCAGCAGTGGTGAACAGGGGATCACTGAAGCTTTCTTT. The chain joins TRBV6-1 to TRBJ1-1; TRBD1 matches at 7 bases. Germline CDR1 and CDR2: MNHNS and SASEGT. V lost 4 bases, J lost 4 bases, and 6 bases stayed unmatched. There are 14 residues in the CDR3.

The V and J genes are TRBV6-4 and TRBJ2-1; no firm D call. Trimming left V 0 bases short and J 6 bases short, with 6 bases between. This CDR3 region has 13 residues. CDR1 MRHNA and CDR2 SNTAGT come from the germline V gene. CDR3 sequence (DNA): TGTGCCAGCAGTGACTCGGCCGTCAATGAGCAGTTCTTC. Translating gives CASSDSAVNEQFF.

This sequence joins TRBV4-1 and TRBJ2-5; 8 bases match TRBD1. The CDR3 is made up of 16 amino acids. The junction had 16 bases not matched to a gene; V was cut back by 2 bases and J by 11 bases. Germline V gene data show CDR1 as MGHRA and CDR2 as YSYEKL. In DNA, the CDR3 is TGCGCCAGCAGCCAACTTGGACAGGGAGGTGGTAGGGAGCAGTACTTC. Encoded protein: CASSQLGQGGGREQYF.

The chain couples TRBV18 to TRBJ2-3; weak D call: TRBD2 (5 bases). The CDR3 totals 14 residues. CDR1 and CDR2 (germline): KGHSH, LQKENI. V lost 1 base and J 4 bases, leaving 9 bases between the germline ends. CDR3 sequence: CASSPREGADTQYF. CDR3 DNA: TGTGCCAGCTCACCACGAGAGGGCGCAGATACGCAGTATTTT.

The CDR3 reads CASSFRTGFNEKLFF. The CDR3 DNA reads TGTGCCAGCAGCTTCAGGACGGGATTCAATGAAAAACTGTTTTTT. This chain joins TRBV5-8 and TRBJ1-4, with D hard to call. The germline V gene encodes CDR1 SGHTS and CDR2 YDEGEE. V was trimmed by 2 bases and J by 5 bases, leaving 13 bases between them. The CDR3 length is 15 residues.

This sequence joins TRBV30 and TRBJ1-5; no clear D gene. V lost 2 bases, J lost 4 bases, and 15 bases lay in between. The CDR3 is 15 amino acids. CDR1 is GTSNPN and CDR2 is SVGIG in the germline V gene (reference sequence). The chain's CDR3 is CAWSWWGETNQPQHF. CDR3 in DNA: TGTGCCTGGAGTTGGTGGGGAGAAACAAATCAGCCCCAGCATTTT.

The chain combines TRBV6-1 with TRBJ2-2; 8 bases agree with TRBD2. The junction had 4 bases not matched to a gene; V was cut back by 6 bases and J by 1 base. The CDR3 length is 15 residues. Germline CDR1 and CDR2: MNHNS and SASEGT. CDR3 in amino acids: CASSGLAGNTGELFF. The CDR3 bases are TGTGCCAGCAGCGGTCTAGCGGGGAACACCGGGGAGCTGTTTTTT.

This sequence joins TRBV6-5 and TRBJ2-5; a possible D gene is TRBD1 (5 bases). V shed 5 bases and J shed 5 bases, with 15 bases lying between them. The CDR3 covers 14 residues. The germline gives CDR1 MNHEY, CDR2 SVGAGI. Written as DNA, the CDR3 is TGTGCCAGCAGTAGGACACCCCTGGGGGAGACCCAGTACTTC. It is translated as CASSRTPLGETQYF.

The rearrangement links TRBV2 to TRBJ2-2; 8 bases agree with TRBD1. V shed 6 bases, J shed 4 bases, and the junction held 16 bases outside the gene matches. The CDR3 totals 18 residues. CDR1 and CDR2 from the germline V gene are SNHLY and FYNNEI. CDR3 DNA sequence: TGTGCCAGCAGGGCCCACTTCGGACAGGGCGGTGGCACCGGGGAGCTGTTTTTT. The encoded protein is CASRAHFGQGGGTGELFF.

V and J are TRBV21-1 and TRBJ2-2; the table's D call, TRBD1, was not checked against the DNA. TRBV21-1 is labeled a pseudogene. There are 15 residues in the CDR3. The CDR3 bases are TGTGCCAGCAGCACCGGACAGACGAACACCGGGGAGCTGTTTTTT. As protein: CASSTGQTNTGELFF.

This chain links TRBV29-1 with TRBJ1-5, with a tentative D call TRBD1 (5 bases). Looked up from germline, CDR1 is SQVTM and CDR2 is ANQGSEA. Trimming took 4 bases from V and 6 from J, leaving 10 bases between them. The CDR3 totals 12 residues. In DNA, the CDR3 is TGCAGCGTTGCAGGGCCCGGTCAGCCCCAGCATTTT. As protein: CSVAGPGQPQHF.

The chain uses TRBV5-4 and TRBJ2-3; D unresolved. Trimming removed 0 bases from V and 4 bases from J, with 6 bases in between. This CDR3 has 13 residues. Germline CDR1 reads SGHNT; CDR2 reads YYREEE (reference sequence). CDR3 sequence reads: CASSLVGSDTQYF. The CDR3, as DNA: TGTGCCAGCAGCTTGGTCGGTTCAGATACGCAGTATTTT.

This chain connects TRBV7-3 to TRBJ2-2; perhaps TRBD1 as D (6 bases). Trimming cost V 5 bases and J 0 bases, with 13 bases left between them. Germline CDR1 reads SGHTA; CDR2 reads FQGTGA. The CDR3 is 16 residues long. The CDR3, as DNA: TGTGCCAGCAGCCCCATGGGACACACGAACACCGGGGAGCTGTTTTTT. This translates into CASSPMGHTNTGELFF.

The chain uses TRBV5-1 and TRBJ2-7; perhaps TRBD2 as D (5 bases). V lost 4 bases and J lost 2, with 13 bases in between. The CDR3 runs to 14 residues. Per the germline V gene, CDR1 is SGHRS and CDR2 is YFSETQ. The CDR3 spells CASSPRHGAYEQYF. In nucleotides, the CDR3 is TGCGCCAGCAGCCCACGACACGGGGCCTACGAGCAGTACTTC.

The V call is TRBV4-3, the J call TRBJ2-1; no clear D gene. This CDR3 is 16 amino acids long. The V gene's germline CDR1 is LGHNA and CDR2 YSLEER. Trimming took 0 bases from V and 3 from J, leaving 12 bases between them. The CDR3 loop is CASSQERTAYYNEQFF. The CDR3, as DNA: TGCGCCAGCAGCCAAGAACGCACAGCCTACTACAATGAGCAGTTCTTC.

CDR3 in amino acids: CASSQSSTVGNTIYF. As DNA, the CDR3 is TGCGCCAGCAGCCAGTCCTCGACAGTGGGAAACACCATATATTTT. This chain joins TRBV4-3 and TRBJ1-3; perhaps TRBD1 as D (5 bases). Germline CDR1 LGHNA, CDR2 YSLEER. This CDR3 has 15 amino acids. The V end lost 3 bases, the J end lost 4 bases, and 13 bases lay between the germline ends.

The chain has TRBV6-1 and TRBJ1-1; D perhaps matches TRBD1 (6 bases). There are 20 residues in the CDR3. Germline assignment: CDR1 MNHNS and CDR2 SASEGT. Trimming shortened V by 2 bases and J by 1 base, and 26 bases separated the two germline ends. CDR3 region: CASSESARGIVRQTNTEAFF. Written as DNA, the CDR3 is TGTGCCAGCAGTGAATCAGCCAGGGGAATAGTCCGACAGACGAACACTGAAGCTTTCTTT.

The chain links TRBV9 to TRBJ1-2; D unclear. This CDR3 has 11 residues. V was trimmed by 3 bases and J by 7 bases, leaving 7 bases between them. In germline, CDR1 is SGDLS, CDR2 YYNGEE. The CDR3 DNA follows: TGTGCCAGCAGCGACCCAGGTGGCTACACCTTC. Its protein is CASSDPGGYTF. Supplemented by reference TRBV9 and TRBJ1-2, the full variable domain reads DSGVTQTPKHLITATGQRVTLRCSPRSGDLSVYWYQQSLDQGLQFLIQYYNGEERAKGNILERFSAQQFPDLHSELNLSSLELGDSALYFCASSDPGGYTFGSGTRLTVV.

J is TRBJ2-3 and V is TRBV9; 7 positions agree with TRBD2. Germline V gene lookup returns CDR1 SGDLS and CDR2 YYNGEE. V lost 3 bases to trimming and J lost 4 bases; unmatched junction nucleotides: 8. The CDR3 extends over 15 amino acids. In DNA form, the CDR3 reads TGTGCCAGCAGCGCTGCCGGGGGGATCGCAGATACGCAGTATTTT. Protein sequence: CASSAAGGIADTQYF.

This clone was counted a few times. The chain carries TRBV2 and TRBJ1-2, with TRBD1 as a possible D gene (6 bases). Trimming removed 6 bases at V and 1 base at J, with 9 bases between. Germline lookup yields CDR1 SNHLY and CDR2 FYNNEI. CDR3 length: 13 amino acids. The CDR3 bases are TGTGCCAGCAGCCGGGACAATAACTATGGCTACACCTTC. Protein: CASSRDNNYGYTF. The whole variable domain, filled in from reference TRBV2 and TRBJ1-2, reads EPEVTQTPSHQVTQMGQEVILRCVPISNHLYFYWYRQILGQKVEFLVSFYNNEISEKSEIFDDQFSVERPDGSNFTLKIRSTKLEDSAMYFCASSRDNNYGYTFGSGTRLTVV.

The DNA for the CDR3 is TGCGCCAGCAGCGGCCCGGGGGTCTCAGTTGGCGAGCAGTACTTC. Its protein product is CASSGPGVSVGEQYF. The V gene is TRBV5-1, the J gene TRBJ2-7, with D maybe TRBD2 (6 bases). V lost 4 bases and J 6 bases, leaving 20 bases between the germline ends. This CDR3 contains 15 residues. The germline V gene has CDR1 SGHRS and CDR2 YFSETQ.

The rearrangement joins TRBV5-1 to TRBJ2-1, with a possible D match to TRBD2 (6 bases). Germline values: CDR1 SGHRS, CDR2 YFSETQ. The CDR3 consists of 16 residues. V gave up 3 bases and J gave up 3 bases, with 16 bases separating them. CDR3 in amino acids: CASSSVAGSFYNEQFF. The CDR3 DNA is TGCGCCAGCAGCTCCGTGGCGGGGTCCTTCTACAATGAGCAGTTCTTC.

The chain employs TRBV28 and TRBJ2-1; the match to TRBD1 covers 11 bases. CDR3 size: 15 residues. Per germline, CDR1 MDHEN and CDR2 SYDVKM. J was trimmed by 9 bases and V by 6 bases; bases with no gene match: 10. The CDR3 sequence: CASRWGDRGSIEQFF. The CDR3 nucleotides are TGTGCCAGCAGGTGGGGGGACAGGGGGTCCATTGAGCAGTTCTTC.

This chain joins TRBV28 and TRBJ2-1; TRBD1 might be the D (6 bases). With 1 base removed from V and 4 bases from J, the gap between germline ends came to 8 bases. This CDR3 has 14 residues. From germline, CDR1 is MDHEN and CDR2 SYDVKM. The CDR3 nucleotides are TGTGCCAGCAGTTTATATGGACAGTACAATGAGCAGTTCTTC. This translates into CASSLYGQYNEQFF.

The V and J genes are TRBV27 and TRBJ2-6; the D is unclear. Trimming pared 6 bases from V and 1 base from J, leaving 7 bases between. This CDR3 spans 14 amino acids. Germline CDR1 reads MNHEY; CDR2 reads SMNVEV (reference sequence). The CDR3 DNA sequence: TGTGCCAGCAGGTTGTCATCTGGGGCCAACGTCCTGACTTTC. Protein product: CASRLSSGANVLTF.